This TCR beta chain derives from a study of T cells in Graves' hyperthyroidism and ophthalmopathy (dated by TCRdb to between 2018 and 2021). The study in broad terms: Peripheral blood samples were taken at initial diagnosis, before any treatment was given. To identify TCR V-J signatures that set the groups apart, the researchers used a discovery cohort of about a hundred patients, made up of around 40 with Graves' ophthalmopathy and 57 with stable Graves' hyperthyroidism. Whether ophthalmopathy could be predicted prospectively was tested in an independent validation cohort made up of under 20 hyperthyroidism patients plus 17 patients who later progressed to ophthalmopathy. The approximately 100 discovery patients were divided at random into training and test sets in a 7:3 ratio. In addition, the study compared T-cell repertoires in thyroid tissue and in blood from five or six Graves' hyperthyroidism patients. Once sampling was done, hyperthyroidism patients were given methimazole at a starting dose of 30 mg daily, whereas ophthalmopathy patients were given high-dose intravenous methylprednisolone. The paper reports TCR Vbeta CDR3 sequencing of 130 to 150 peripheral blood samples: around 41 ophthalmopathy, roughly 80 hyperthyroidism and 17 progressor patients.

This clonotype was counted between two and nine times. This receptor's antigen is unknown. No qualities accompany the bases; no much larger clone lies one base away. A patient counted as having stable Graves' hyperthyroidism if no progression to ophthalmopathy occurred over 18 months of follow-up. The hyperthyroidism patients were between 18 and 65 years old and newly diagnosed, with a disease duration of less than 2 months. Exclusion was applied to patients with uncontrolled infections, other autoimmune diseases, pregnancy or lactation. Diagnoses relied on clinical symptoms, serum thyroxine and TRAb, thyroid ultrasound and orbital computed tomography. Ficoll-Paque density gradient centrifugation was used to isolate PBMCs from 9.5 to 10 ml of fresh peripheral blood. Total RNA was extracted with Trizol reagent, and quality was checked on an Agilent 2100 Bioanalyzer. TCR beta CDR3 regions were amplified from RNA transcripts. A first-round RT-PCR of the TCR CDR3 used the HTBI primer set with the Qiagen OneStep RT-PCR kit. A second multiplex PCR round built the libraries, followed by size selection and purification. Libraries were sequenced paired-end with 100 bp reads on an Illumina HiSeq2000. The paper's processing steps were these. SOAPnuke was used to process the raw data, removing reads that contained adapters or uncalled bases, had a mean Phred below 15, or lacked an exact match to the constant primer or identifier. COPE v1.2.5 was used to merge high-quality paired reads, and clonotypes were defined as unique nucleotide sequences. MiTCR v1.1 was used to align clonotypes to the IMGT TRBV, TRBD and TRBJ reference segments. The analysis was restricted to V-J combinations with a frequency above 0.0001, which together covered 99% to 99.2% of the repertoires. The TCS score was defined as the ratio of F50 (clonal expansion) to E x V (chaos), calculated using BLOSUM62-based TCRdist between CDR3 peptides within each V-J. Welch's t-statistics and random forest reduced around 520 V-J features to some 14, which were used in a naive Bayes classifier (R e1071). TCRdb reanalyzed the raw reads on its own, using fastp at Q25 for trimming and MiXCR for clone calling, and kept in-frame beta chains. Rows matching on CDR3 protein sequence are summarized as one entry with the most common DNA and genes. These V and J calls are TCRdb output, not the study's own analysis. In this sample the table shows about 420,000 distinct CDR3 sequences, about 15% of which occur a single time. The top ten clones comprise 11% to 15% of the sample.

Study-wide findings and limitations: A model built on a 13 V-J signature distinguished ophthalmopathy from stable hyperthyroidism, reaching around 90% sensitivity and around 81% specificity in cross-validation and 80%/75% in testing. In validation, progression to ophthalmopathy was predicted by the model with almost 71% sensitivity and approximately 78% specificity, a median of approximately 6.5 months before onset. Most expanded thyroid clonotypes (frequency above 0.001) were also detected in blood, a finding suggesting that blood repertoires may reflect thyroid immune responses. Sample size was not statistically predetermined, and investigators were not blinded to group allocation.

Counted from cysteine to phenylalanine, this CDR3 has 15 amino acids. CDR3 DNA only is kept here, 45 bases in frame from base 1. V is cut back by 5 bases and J by 4 bases, with 9 bases in the junction unmatched. According to the germline V gene, CDR1 reads KGHSH and CDR2 reads LQKENI. The source is a woman aged 18-29 years with Graves' hyperthyroidism. Recombination joined TRBV18 with TRBJ2-3; 7 central nucleotides agree with TRBD2. The sequenced sample was blood. The DNA sequence is TGTGCCAGCTCAAGTAAGGGAGGGCCCGCAGATACGCAGTATTTT. This translates into CASSSKGGPADTQYF.